These 15 T cell receptor beta chains share one sample of origin, sequenced in a study of Ad26.COV2.S vaccination and SARS-CoV-2 variants (dated by TCRdb to about 2021). Library creation used the immunoSEQ multiplex PCR assay. In TCRdb, the immuneACCESS table is reduced to in-frame sequences with V and J assigned. These tables do not hold every clone; where another copy was compared, an unresolved V gene accounts for under half, and the others remain unexplained. In all, the sample holds roughly 700,000 clones, and 89% of those were seen once. The ten largest make up over 1.3% of the sample. The treatment or condition tag for this specimen amounts to: about 20 received Ad26.COV2.S at low or high dose, single or two shots; five or six received placebo; per-sample allocation not given. For vaccine and placebo recipients, the sequenced repertoires came from samples collected on day 63 after the first injection.

The source was peripheral blood, collected in a trial of Ad26.COV2.S vaccine versus placebo. These receptors were taken from a person between 18 and 65 years old who received the Ad26.COV2.S COVID-19 vaccine or a placebo.

The chain joins TRBV6-5 to TRBJ1-5; 9 bases line up with TRBD1. The CDR3 covers 15 residues. Germline V CDR1 and CDR2: MNHEY, SVGAGI. With 6 bases clipped from V and 5 bases from J, the junction kept 8 bases outside the gene matches. The CDR3 DNA sequence: TGTGCCAGCAGCCCGGGACAGGGATCCGATCAGCCCCAGCATTTT. Residues: CASSPGQGSDQPQHF.

CDR3: CATSDGPLDEKYF. The CDR3 DNA is TGTGCCACCAGTGATGGGCCCCTGGATGAGAAGTACTTC. This chain joins TRBV24-1 and TRBJ2-7; D remains unclear. This CDR3 spans 13 amino acids. CDR1 and CDR2 (germline): KGHDR, SFDVKD. V was clipped by 3 bases and J by 11 bases, with 16 bases between them.

This chain joins TRBV18 and TRBJ2-5; D is unclear. Trimming removed 2 bases at V and 5 bases at J, with 9 bases between. From germline, CDR1 is KGHSH and CDR2 LQKENI. The length of the CDR3 is 13 residues. CDR3 DNA sequence: TGTGCCAGCTCACCAGGGCAATACGAGACCCAGTACTTC. It codes for CASSPGQYETQYF. Based on the CDR3 plus reference TRBV18 and TRBJ2-5, the full variable domain is NAGVMQNPRHLVRRRGQEARLRCSPMKGHSHVYWYRQLPEEGLKFMVYLQKENIIDESGMPKERFSAEFPKEGPSILRIQQVVRGDSAAYFCASSPGQYETQYFGPGTRLLVL.

The genes are TRBV29-1 and TRBJ2-6; D is unresolved. This CDR3 has 14 residues. In germline, CDR1 is SQVTM, CDR2 ANQGSEA. V was cut by 6 bases and J by 0 bases, with 9 bases left in between. CDR3 amino acids: CSVDTSSGANVLTF. The CDR3 coding sequence is TGCAGCGTAGACACCAGCTCTGGGGCCAACGTCCTGACTTTC.

V gene TRBV27 combines with J gene TRBJ1-2; TRBD1 is a possible D gene (6 bases). The V gene lost 2 bases and the J gene lost 1 base, with 11 bases spanning the gap. Germline CDR1 reads MNHEY; CDR2 reads SMNVEV (reference sequence). CDR3 length: 15 residues. The CDR3 spells CASSLRGAFNYGYTF. The CDR3, as DNA: TGTGCCAGCAGTTTACGGGGGGCGTTTAACTATGGCTACACCTTC.

The rearrangement uses TRBV5-1 and TRBJ1-6; D might be TRBD1 (5 bases). The CDR3 extends over 14 amino acids. V was shortened by 4 bases and J by 7 bases, with 12 bases between the two germline ends. The germline CDR1 and CDR2 sequences are SGHRS and YFSETQ. CDR3 amino acids: CASSPGTKNSPLHF. CDR3 bases: TGCGCCAGCAGCCCAGGGACGAAGAATTCACCCCTCCACTTT.

This clone was picked up one time. The chain employs TRBV5-4 and TRBJ1-2; D perhaps matches TRBD1 (5 bases). CDR3 size: 14 residues. Deletions cut 0 bases from V and 4 bases from J, with 10 bases between. In germline, CDR1 is SGHNT, CDR2 YYREEE (reference sequence). CDR3 residues: CASSLADRVYGYTF. The CDR3 DNA reads TGTGCCAGCAGCTTGGCCGACAGAGTCTATGGCTACACCTTC.

The gene calls are TRBV11-2 and TRBJ2-1, with D tentatively TRBD1 (5 bases). This CDR3 is built from 13 residues. Deletions cut 0 bases from V and 10 bases from J, with 10 bases between. Germline loops: CDR1 SGHAT, CDR2 FQNNGV. CDR3 region: CASSLDNRQEQFF. The CDR3 coding sequence is TGTGCCAGCAGCTTAGATAACAGGCAGGAGCAGTTCTTC.

The DNA of the CDR3 is TGTGCCAGCAGCTTACGGACAGACTTTGGCTACACCTTC. It is translated as CASSLRTDFGYTF. The rearrangement links TRBV7-9 to TRBJ1-2; D is perhaps TRBD1 (6 bases). Germline V gene sequence: CDR1 SEHNR, CDR2 FQNEAQ (reference sequence). Trimming removed 2 bases from V and 7 bases from J, with 11 bases in between. The CDR3 covers 13 residues.

V is TRBV3-1 (or the pseudogene TRBV3-2) and J is TRBJ1-6, with D maybe TRBD1 (5 bases). CDR3 size: 15 residues. The germline CDR1 and CDR2 sequences are LGHDT and YNNKEL (reference sequence). Trimming shortened V by 1 base and J by 7 bases, and 11 bases separated the two germline ends. The CDR3 sequence: CASSQAGGWNSPLHF. For the CDR3, the DNA is TGTGCCAGCAGCCAAGCCGGGGGATGGAATTCACCCCTCCACTTT.

The chain uses TRBV24-1 and TRBJ1-2; a possible D gene is TRBD1 (5 bases). With 2 bases removed from V and 6 bases from J, the gap between germline ends came to 12 bases. Germline V gene sequence: CDR1 KGHDR, CDR2 SFDVKD. The CDR3 consists of 14 residues. The CDR3 DNA is TGTGCCACCAGTGATTCTTTCGAGACAGATGGCTACACCTTC. Protein: CATSDSFETDGYTF.

This chain joins TRBV24-1 and TRBJ1-1; 9 bases are a match to TRBD1. CDR3 length: 13 amino acids. Germline CDR1 reads KGHDR; CDR2 reads SFDVKD. Losses at the gene ends were 5 bases for V and 7 bases for J; bases not matched to a gene: 4. As DNA, the CDR3 is TGTGCCACCAGTGCCGGGACAGGGCGTGAAGCTTTCTTT. Its translation is CATSAGTGREAFF.

V gene TRBV14 combines with J gene TRBJ2-6; D might be TRBD1 (5 bases). Looked up from germline, CDR1 is SGHDN and CDR2 is FVKESK. This CDR3 contains 17 residues. Trimming took 4 bases from V and 4 from J, leaving 17 bases between them. Written as DNA, the CDR3 is TGTGCCAGCAGCCCTCCTACAGGTTGGTCCGGGGCCAACGTCCTGACTTTC. It yields the protein CASSPPTGWSGANVLTF.

The DNA for the CDR3 is TGTGCCAGCAGGCGGGACAGGGGGCCCACCGGGGAGCTGTTTTTT. Translated: CASRRDRGPTGELFF. The genes are TRBV6-5 and TRBJ2-2; 12 positions match TRBD1. Germline loops: CDR1 MNHEY, CDR2 SVGAGI. The length of the CDR3 is 15 residues. The V gene end was trimmed by 6 bases and the J gene end by 4 bases; junction bases not matched to a gene: 3.

The chain combines TRBV27 with TRBJ1-5; D is unclear. This CDR3 is 16 amino acids long. Germline lookup yields CDR1 MNHEY and CDR2 SMNVEV (reference sequence). Trimming removed 2 bases from V and 0 bases from J, with 11 bases in between. This chain's CDR3 is CASSLKGLYSNQPQHF. CDR3 in DNA: TGTGCCAGCAGTTTAAAAGGGCTTTATAGCAATCAGCCCCAGCATTTT.